This entry lists 22 T cell receptor beta chains sequenced from one sample in a study of shared clonotypes between healthy human individuals. Sequencing was performed with immunoSEQ multiplex PCR; in TCRdb, only in-frame clones are kept and a portion is missing. The sample lists about 700,000 clones, about 74% occurring once. Sample: memory CD4+ T cells sorted from blood. Subset given: CD45RA-negative fraction. Receptor source: a woman under 40 in good health.

The CDR3 DNA follows: TGTGCCAGCAGATTCCCCACAGGGGCCCATGGCTACACCTTC. Its translation is CASRFPTGAHGYTF. This sequence joins TRBV28 and TRBJ1-2; 7 nucleotides agree with TRBD1. V was pared by 6 bases and J by 6 bases, with 10 bases of the junction left unmatched. This CDR3 is built from 14 residues. CDR1 and CDR2 from the germline V gene are MDHEN and SYDVKM.

The chain links TRBV7-8 to TRBJ2-7, with D possibly matching TRBD2 (6 bases). The CDR3 runs to 14 residues. The germline gives CDR1 SGHVS, CDR2 FQNEAQ. The V and J ends lost 5 bases and 0 bases respectively, with 11 bases between them. CDR3 amino acids: CASSPGALSYEQYF. For the CDR3, the DNA is TGTGCCAGCAGCCCGGGAGCTCTCTCCTACGAGCAGTACTTC.

The V call is TRBV30, the J call TRBJ2-3; D might be TRBD2 (5 bases). Germline-derived CDR1 and CDR2 are GTSNPN and SVGIG (reference sequence). The CDR3 has 14 amino acids. The ends were cut back, 3 bases at V and 1 base at J, with 11 bases in the middle. CDR3 protein: CAWSIRGGTDTQYF. CDR3 bases: TGTGCCTGGAGCATTCGGGGAGGCACAGATACGCAGTATTTT. Combining the CDR3 with reference TRBV30 and TRBJ2-3 gives the whole variable domain SQTIHQWPATLVQPVGSPLSLECTVEGTSNPNLYWYRQAAGRGLQLLFYSVGIGQISSEVPQNLSASRPQDRQFILSSKKLLLSDSGFYLCAWSIRGGTDTQYFGPGTRLTVL.

The chain employs TRBV6-1 and TRBJ2-7; D unresolved. The CDR3 is made up of 12 amino acids. Trimming took 3 bases from V and 5 from J, leaving 8 bases between them. CDR1 MNHNS and CDR2 SASEGT come from the germline V gene. For the CDR3, the DNA is TGTGCCAGCAGTGATTCAGTGGACGAGCAGTACTTC. As protein: CASSDSVDEQYF.

The rearrangement links TRBV28 to TRBJ2-3; D is undetermined. The CDR3 is 12 residues long. Germline assignment: CDR1 MDHEN and CDR2 SYDVKM. V was cut by 7 bases and J by 2 bases, with 7 bases left in between. This CDR3 is CASTRDTDTQYF. The CDR3 nucleotides read TGTGCCAGCACCCGAGACACAGATACGCAGTATTTT.

This clone was observed once. CDR3 sequence (DNA): TGCGCCAGCAGCTTGAGTCCTTACGGGGAGCTGTTTTTT. Translated: CASSLSPYGELFF. The chain combines TRBV5-1 with TRBJ2-2; no reliable D call. Germline values: CDR1 SGHRS, CDR2 YFSETQ. The V and J ends lost 1 base and 7 bases respectively, with 8 bases between them. The CDR3 runs to 13 residues.

J is TRBJ1-2 and V is TRBV4-1; D is possibly TRBD1 (6 bases). CDR3 size: 17 residues. Per germline, CDR1 MGHRA and CDR2 YSYEKL. V lost 2 bases, J lost 7 bases, and 23 bases lay in between. The CDR3 DNA sequence: TGCGCCAGCAGCCAACCAACGTCCGGGACACAAAAACGTGGCTACACCTTC. Its protein is CASSQPTSGTQKRGYTF.

This chain connects TRBV27 to TRBJ2-7; D gene uncertain. This CDR3 comprises 15 residues. Trimming took off 0 bases at V and 4 bases at J, with 13 bases between the two ends. Germline V gene data show CDR1 as MNHEY and CDR2 as SMNVEV (reference sequence). The CDR3 spells CASSLSFLGIYEQYF. CDR3 bases: TGTGCCAGCAGTTTATCTTTTCTGGGGATTTACGAGCAGTACTTC.

This chain joins TRBV10-2 and TRBJ1-5; D unclear. From germline, CDR1 is WSHSY and CDR2 SAAADI. The V gene lost 10 bases and the J gene lost 2 bases, with 9 bases spanning the gap. The CDR3 contains 12 residues. CDR3 in amino acids: CATGKGNQPQHF. The CDR3 DNA is TGCGCCACCGGGAAGGGCAATCAGCCCCAGCATTTT.

The chain couples TRBV10-1 to TRBJ2-7; 12 nucleotides match TRBD1. This CDR3 has 14 amino acids. Germline loops: CDR1 WNHNN, CDR2 SYGVQD (reference sequence). V dropped 4 bases and J dropped 7; count of bases not matched to a gene: 5. CDR3 nucleotide sequence: TGCGCCAGCAGTGTGGGACAGGGGGCGAATGAGCAGTACTTC. Protein: CASSVGQGANEQYF.

The DNA for the CDR3 is TGTGCCAGCAGCCAAGTCGTAAGTGGGCCCCAGCATTTT. Its protein product is CASSQVVSGPQHF. V and J are TRBV14 and TRBJ1-5; D not certain. The CDR3 totals 13 residues. Germline V CDR1 and CDR2: SGHDN, FVKESK. Trimming removed 1 base from V and 9 bases from J, with 10 bases in between. The whole variable domain, filled in from reference TRBV14 and TRBJ1-5, reads EAGVTQFPSHSVIEKGQTVTLRCDPISGHDNLYWYRRVMGKEIKFLLHFVKESKQDESGMPNNRFLAERTGGTYSTLKVQPAELEDSGVYFCASSQVVSGPQHFGDGTRLSIL.

The V and J genes are TRBV5-6 and TRBJ2-2; 8 bases map to TRBD1. CDR1 and CDR2 (germline): SGHDT, YYEEEE. The CDR3 totals 15 residues. V gave up 2 bases and J gave up 2 bases; unmatched junction bases: 2. For the CDR3, the DNA is TGTGCCAGCAGCTTCAGGGGGCACAACACCGGGGAGCTGTTTTTT. Encoded protein: CASSFRGHNTGELFF.

This clone has just a few counts. The chain couples TRBV6-5 to TRBJ2-7; TRBD2 aligns across 12 bases. The germline gives CDR1 MNHEY, CDR2 SVGAGI. This CDR3 spans 15 amino acids. With 6 bases clipped from V and 4 bases from J, the junction kept 7 bases outside the gene matches. CDR3 residues: CASRLAGTSGYEQYF. The CDR3 DNA sequence: TGTGCCAGCAGACTCGCCGGGACTAGCGGGTACGAGCAGTACTTC.

V is TRBV11-2 and J is TRBJ2-7, with TRBD2 matching over 13 bases. Looked up from germline, CDR1 is SGHAT and CDR2 is FQNNGV. V lost 4 bases, J lost 3 bases, and 3 bases stayed unmatched. This CDR3 is built from 15 residues. The CDR3 region has the DNA TGTGCCAGCAGCTCCAGGACTAGCGGGGGCTACGAGCAGTACTTC. Translation: CASSSRTSGGYEQYF.

CDR3 protein: CASSSGDRASNIQYF. In DNA form, the CDR3 reads TGTGCCAGCAGCTCCGGGGACAGGGCAAGTAACATTCAGTACTTC. The gene calls are TRBV11-3 and TRBJ2-4; 9 bases line up with TRBD1. V lost 4 bases, J lost 7 bases, and 8 bases stayed unmatched. The CDR3 loop spans 15 amino acids. In germline, CDR1 is SGHNT, CDR2 YENEEA.

The chain employs TRBV6-4 and TRBJ2-3, with a weak D call TRBD2 (6 bases). Germline V gene sequence: CDR1 MRHNA, CDR2 SNTAGT. There are 15 residues in the CDR3. The V end lost 10 bases, the J end lost 1 base, and 18 bases lay between the germline ends. CDR3 sequence (DNA): TGTGCCACCCCAGGAGGGGCAGGAGGCACAGATACGCAGTATTTT. Translating it yields CATPGGAGGTDTQYF.

J is TRBJ2-7 and V is TRBV28; D is unresolved. Trimming cost V 6 bases and J 7 bases, with 28 bases left between them. The germline CDR1 and CDR2 sequences are MDHEN and SYDVKM. This CDR3 comprises 17 residues. CDR3 loop: CASSPPPTVSHPTEQYF. In DNA form, the CDR3 reads TGTGCCAGCAGCCCCCCCCCTACGGTTAGCCATCCTACGGAGCAGTACTTC.

The chain links TRBV5-1 to TRBJ2-1; 7 bases map to TRBD2. This CDR3 comprises 18 residues. V shed 0 bases and J 7 bases; nucleotides not matched to a gene: 16. CDR1 and CDR2 from the germline V gene are SGHRS and YFSETQ. The DNA for the CDR3 is TGCGCCAGCAGCTTGGGCACGTGGGCGGGAGATGGAAGTAATGAGCAGTTCTTC. It codes for CASSLGTWAGDGSNEQFF.

The chain carries TRBV7-9 and TRBJ1-1; possible D gene TRBD1, 5 bases. This CDR3 has 12 residues. Looked up from germline, CDR1 is SEHNR and CDR2 is FQNEAQ (reference sequence). V was clipped by 4 bases and J by 5 bases, with 8 bases between them. DNA of the CDR3: TGTGCCAGCAGCTGGGGGTGGACTGAAGCTTTCTTT. Translated: CASSWGWTEAFF.

This clone came up many times. Distinct nucleotide sequences in the sample also encode this CDR3. The chain combines TRBV28 with TRBJ2-2, with TRBD2 identical over 9 bases. From germline, CDR1 is MDHEN and CDR2 SYDVKM. The CDR3 has 15 residues. The trim removed 6 bases at V and 5 bases at J, leaving 7 bases unmatched. CDR3 loop: CASSYSGRGTGELFF. As DNA, the CDR3 is TGTGCCAGCAGCTATAGCGGGAGAGGAACCGGGGAGCTGTTTTTT.

This clone appeared a single time. V and J are TRBV5-4 and TRBJ2-5; 7 bases line up with TRBD2. V lost 4 bases and J lost 1; bases outside the gene matches: 10. The CDR3 consists of 16 residues. The germline CDR1 and CDR2 sequences are SGHNT and YYREEE (reference sequence). The CDR3 DNA follows: TGTGCCAGCAGCCGAGCGGTGGGGGGGGGCCAAGAGACCCAGTACTTC. Translating gives CASSRAVGGGQETQYF.

The genes are TRBV7-9 and TRBJ2-3, with a weak D call TRBD2 (5 bases). The CDR3 is 12 residues long. Germline V CDR1 and CDR2: SEHNR, FQNEAQ (reference sequence). V was clipped by 0 bases and J by 7 bases, with 5 bases between them. Written as DNA, the CDR3 is TGTGCCAGCAGCTTAGCCGGGAATACGCAGTATTTT. Amino acids: CASSLAGNTQYF.